One T cell receptor beta chain is described in this entry. The target antigen is unknown. The CDR3 consists of 13 residues. Germline CDR1 KGHSH, CDR2 LQKENI. Unmatched junction bases numbered 11, after V lost 5 bases and J lost 11 bases. This record belongs to a study of PD-1 blockade in classical Hodgkin lymphoma. Whole-study findings and limits: Baseline TCR diversity was reportedly lower in newly diagnosed patients than in healthy donors. It was reported as lower still in relapsed/refractory patients. Possible causes of repertoire differences, disease activity or prior therapy, remain undefined.

Measured with immunoSEQ multiplex PCR; TCRdb has only the in-frame clones, and not every one. The table includes more than 25,000 clones, more than 70% detected once. As to time point: newly diagnosed, previously untreated cHL patient sample. Using magnetic negative selection, the CD4+ T cells were separated out of thawed PBMCs. Peripheral samples used as comparators were newly diagnosed, untreated classical Hodgkin lymphoma PBMCs. The source material was CD4+ T cells from blood. This rearrangement joins TRBV18 to TRBJ1-1; 7 bases are a match to TRBD1. This sequence originates from a human donor with classical Hodgkin lymphoma. CDR3 DNA sequence: TGTGCCAGCTCAGAGACAGGGCTGAGGTGGGCTTTCTTT. Translated, it gives CASSETGLRWAFF.